One sample yielded the 14 T cell receptor beta chains listed below, sequenced in a study of cytomegalovirus exposure and HLA in healthy donors. Use of 60 Vbeta and 13 Jbeta primers characterized the PCR. Assay: immunoSEQ multiplex PCR; the TCRdb copy retains only in-frame clones and omits some. The sample includes approximately 110,000 clones, about four fifths of them seen just once. The sequenced material came from PBMCs. The receptors originated from a woman between 18 and 30 years old in good health and CMV-seropositive.

The chain couples TRBV6-1 to TRBJ1-5, with 8 bases aligning to TRBD1. Germline CDR1 MNHNS, CDR2 SASEGT. The V and J ends lost 9 bases and 5 bases, in that order; junction bases with no gene match: 3. CDR3 length: 12 amino acids. The CDR3, as DNA: TGTGCCAGTGACAGGGGTGATCAGCCCCAGCATTTT. Protein product: CASDRGDQPQHF.

With respect to this clone: Other DNA sequences in this specimen translate into the identical CDR3. This chain connects TRBV6-1 to TRBJ1-2; D perhaps matches TRBD1 (5 bases). The CDR3 covers 12 residues. Germline-derived CDR1 and CDR2 are MNHNS and SASEGT. The V end was cut by 6 bases, the J end by 4 bases, with 9 bases between. The CDR3 coding sequence is TGTGCCAGCAGAGGGACTGTCTATGGCTACACCTTC. It is translated as CASRGTVYGYTF.

This clone was counted once. This rearrangement joins TRBV5-4 to TRBJ2-5, with 10 bases aligning to TRBD1. CDR1 is SGHNT, CDR2 YYREEE, per germline (reference sequence). The CDR3 consists of 16 residues. The V gene end was trimmed by 0 bases and the J gene end by 5 bases; junction bases not matched to a gene: 7. Written as DNA, the CDR3 is TGTGCCAGCAGCTTGGAGGGGGACAGGGGTGTGGAGACCCAGTACTTC. Translated: CASSLEGDRGVETQYF.

This clone was counted a single time. This chain links TRBV5-4 with TRBJ2-7; tentative D call: TRBD2 (6 bases). Germline V gene lookup returns CDR1 SGHNT and CDR2 YYREEE (reference sequence). V was pared by 4 bases and J by 7 bases, with 12 bases between. The CDR3 has 12 residues. The CDR3 DNA follows: TGTGCCAGCAGCACCGGGACTCGTGAGCAGTACTTC. It is translated as CASSTGTREQYF.

V and J are TRBV6-4 and TRBJ1-2; 10 bases line up with TRBD1. The CDR3 is 13 residues long. The V and J ends lost 4 bases and 5 bases, in that order; junction bases with no gene match: 1. The V gene's germline CDR1 is MRHNA and CDR2 SNTAGT. The CDR3 coding sequence is TGTGCCAGCAGTGGGACAGGGGGGTATGGCTACACCTTC. It yields the protein CASSGTGGYGYTF.

The chain uses TRBV30 and TRBJ1-2, with 7 positions matching TRBD1. The CDR3 consists of 16 residues. Germline CDR1 GTSNPN, CDR2 SVGIG (reference sequence). The V gene end was trimmed by 0 bases and the J gene end by 7 bases; junction bases not matched to a gene: 14. The CDR3 region is CAWSVVQGDSGIGYTF. CDR3 bases: TGTGCCTGGAGTGTAGTCCAGGGGGATTCCGGAATTGGCTACACCTTC.

The V and J genes are TRBV10-1 and TRBJ1-1; D unresolved. The length of the CDR3 is 14 residues. Trimming pared 5 bases from V and 6 bases from J, leaving 16 bases between. Germline values: CDR1 WNHNN, CDR2 SYGVQD (reference sequence). The CDR3 DNA reads TGCGCCAGCAGTCCCGGCGGGGTGTGGGCTGAAGCTTTCTTT. It translates to CASSPGGVWAEAFF.

The chain combines TRBV6-4 with TRBJ2-5, with 7 bases that match TRBD1. This CDR3 spans 18 amino acids. The junction had 11 bases not matched to a gene; V was cut back by 0 bases and J by 1 base. CDR1 and CDR2 from the germline V gene are MRHNA and SNTAGT. CDR3 in DNA: TGTGCCAGCAGTGACTCCCCGGGCAGAACAGGGGCCCAAGAGACCCAGTACTTC. Amino acids: CASSDSPGRTGAQETQYF.

The chain links TRBV19 to TRBJ1-1; a weak D match, TRBD1 (6 bases). The CDR3 length is 13 residues. Trimming took off 3 bases at V and 8 bases at J, with 13 bases between the two ends. Germline V CDR1 and CDR2: LNHDA, SQIVND (reference sequence). The CDR3 is CASSILDRQEAFF. For the CDR3, the DNA is TGTGCCAGTAGTATCTTGGACAGACAAGAAGCTTTCTTT.

The chain has TRBV5-1 and TRBJ2-7; 9 positions agree with TRBD1. Trimming cost V 2 bases and J 3 bases; bases outside gene matches: 6. Germline assignment: CDR1 SGHRS and CDR2 YFSETQ. The CDR3 runs to 15 residues. This CDR3 is CASSLLPGQGYEQYF. In DNA form, the CDR3 reads TGCGCCAGCAGCTTACTTCCGGGACAGGGCTACGAGCAGTACTTC. Full variable domain (missing parts from reference TRBV5-1 and TRBJ2-7): KAGVTQTPRYLIKTRGQQVTLSCSPISGHRSVSWYQQTPGQGLQFLFEYFSETQRNKGNFPGRFSGRQFSNSRSEMNVSTLELGDSALYLCASSLLPGQGYEQYFGPGTRLTVT.

About this clone: One end of the junction is discordant with germline, which a read error may explain. The chain carries TRBV5-5 and TRBJ1-6; no reliable D call. Germline V gene data show CDR1 as SGHKS and CDR2 as YYEKEE (reference sequence). This CDR3 comprises 12 residues. This CDR3 reads CASSLASGQPFF. In nucleotides, the CDR3 is TGTGCCAGCAGCTTGGCTTCTGGGCAGCCCTTCTTT.

The V gene is TRBV2, the J gene TRBJ1-1, with D unresolved. The germline gives CDR1 SNHLY, CDR2 FYNNEI. Deletions cut 10 bases from V and 7 bases from J, with 19 bases between. CDR3 size: 13 residues. The CDR3 coding sequence is TGTGCCACTTCATACGCGGGAAGGGTTGAAGCTTTCTTT. Translated: CATSYAGRVEAFF.

The chain uses TRBV19 and TRBJ1-3; TRBD1 might be the D (5 bases). The CDR3 totals 14 residues. CDR1 is LNHDA, CDR2 SQIVND, per germline (reference sequence). V lost 8 bases and J lost 4, with 15 bases in between. CDR3 bases: TGTGCCAGTTCCAGGGATGTATCCGGAAACACCATATATTTT. Translating gives CASSRDVSGNTIYF.

The chain combines TRBV7-3 with TRBJ2-3, with 7 nucleotides matching TRBD2. V lost 1 base to trimming and J lost 0 bases; unmatched junction nucleotides: 7. CDR1 and CDR2 (germline): SGHTA, FQGTGA. The CDR3 runs 17 residues. The chain's CDR3 is CASSLIGLAASTDTQYF. The CDR3 bases are TGTGCCAGCAGCTTAATCGGGCTAGCGGCTAGCACAGATACGCAGTATTTT.